Presented here are 25 T cell receptor beta chains from one specimen sequenced in a study of cytomegalovirus exposure and HLA in healthy donors (dated by TCRdb to the late 2010s). Libraries were prepared through the immunoSEQ multiplex PCR assay. The multiplex PCR relied on a mix of 60 forward primers for TCR Vbeta segments and 13 reverse primers for TCR Jbeta segments. The source is immuneACCESS, and TCRdb retained only in-frame sequences with V and J called. Part of the clones is not carried over; for the studies checked, unresolved V genes explain less than half of this, and the remainder is unexplained. The sample table contains approximately 100,000 clones; only one count was recorded for approximately 81% of them. Of the sample, 2.2% falls within the top ten clones. Source material: PBMCs. The receptors derive from a woman aged 25 to 45 in good health and CMV-seronegative.

V gene TRBV7-2 combines with J gene TRBJ1-1; perhaps TRBD1 as D (6 bases). Trimming left V 0 bases short and J 6 bases short, with 14 bases between. This CDR3 has 15 residues. Looked up from germline, CDR1 is SGHTA and CDR2 is FQGNSA. The CDR3 bases are TGTGCCAGCAGCTTAGCTCCCGGGGGGGGCGCTGAAGCTTTCTTT. It codes for CASSLAPGGGAEAFF.

V and J are TRBV7-8 and TRBJ1-5; the D is unclear. CDR1 is SGHVS, CDR2 FQNEAQ, per germline. V was clipped by 1 base and J by 0 bases, with 13 bases between them. This CDR3 has 17 residues. The CDR3 coding sequence is TGTGCCAGCAGCTTAGGGGAGGGCCGGGATAGCAATCAGCCCCAGCATTTT. It translates to CASSLGEGRDSNQPQHF. The full variable domain, its missing parts supplied by reference TRBV7-8 and TRBJ1-5, is GAGVSQSPRYKVAKRGQDVALRCDPISGHVSLFWYQQALGQGPEFLTYFQNEAQLDKSGLPSDRFFAERPEGSVSTLKIQRTQQEDSAVYLCASSLGEGRDSNQPQHFGDGTRLSIL.

The V gene is TRBV28, the J gene TRBJ2-3; D call uncertain. CDR1 is MDHEN and CDR2 is SYDVKM in the germline V gene. The germline V and J ends were trimmed by 8 bases and 2 bases, with 14 bases remaining between them. The length of the CDR3 is 14 residues. This chain's CDR3 is CASFPGGNTDTQYF. Written as DNA, the CDR3 is TGTGCCAGCTTCCCCGGCGGAAACACAGATACGCAGTATTTT. The entire variable domain, with the rest obtained from reference TRBV28 and TRBJ2-3, is as follows: DVKVTQSSRYLVKRTGEKVFLECVQDMDHENMFWYRQDPGLGLRLIYFSYDVKMKEKGDIPEGYSVSREKKERFSLILESASTNQTSMYLCASFPGGNTDTQYFGPGTRLTVL.

This chain connects TRBV7-6 to TRBJ1-4; TRBD1 is a possible D gene (5 bases). CDR1 and CDR2 (germline): SGHVS, FNYEAQ. Trimming took off 5 bases at V and 4 bases at J, with 11 bases between the two ends. The CDR3 length is 14 residues. The CDR3 DNA follows: TGTGCCAGCAGCCACCCCGACAGTAATGAAAAACTGTTTTTT. Translation: CASSHPDSNEKLFF.

The rearrangement joins TRBV5-4 to TRBJ2-7, with 7 bases lining up with TRBD2. The V gene's germline CDR1 is SGHNT and CDR2 YYREEE (reference sequence). The J segment lost 2 bases and the V segment lost 2 bases, leaving 4 bases of the junction unmatched. CDR3 length equals 14 residues. The CDR3 region is CASSFGGSPYEQYF. The CDR3 bases are TGTGCCAGCAGCTTTGGCGGGAGCCCCTACGAGCAGTACTTC.

The chain carries TRBV5-1 and TRBJ2-5, with TRBD2 identical over 9 bases. Germline CDR1 reads SGHRS; CDR2 reads YFSETQ. V gave up 0 bases and J gave up 3 bases; unmatched junction bases: 3. The CDR3 is made up of 15 amino acids. The CDR3 region is CASSLVSGRKETQYF. The CDR3 region has the DNA TGCGCCAGCAGCTTGGTTAGCGGGAGAAAAGAGACCCAGTACTTC. The full variable domain, its missing parts supplied by reference TRBV5-1 and TRBJ2-5, is KAGVTQTPRYLIKTRGQQVTLSCSPISGHRSVSWYQQTPGQGLQFLFEYFSETQRNKGNFPGRFSGRQFSNSRSEMNVSTLELGDSALYLCASSLVSGRKETQYFGPGTRLLVL.

J is TRBJ2-1 and V is TRBV18; TRBD2 aligns across 11 bases. Germline-derived CDR1 and CDR2 are KGHSH and LQKENI. The length of the CDR3 is 15 residues. V dropped 2 bases and J dropped 10; count of bases not matched to a gene: 7. CDR3 in DNA: TGTGCCAGCTCACCATCCCTAGCGGGAGGTCAAGAGCAGTTCTTC. It encodes CASSPSLAGGQEQFF.

This CDR3 is CATHPAGTGVLGYTF. The CDR3 DNA is TGTGCCACCCACCCTGCAGGGACAGGGGTGCTTGGCTACACCTTC. This chain connects TRBV19 to TRBJ1-2; 10 bases map to TRBD1. The CDR3 has 15 residues. The germline gives CDR1 LNHDA, CDR2 SQIVND (reference sequence). With V trimmed by 10 bases and J by 7 bases, 15 bases remained unmatched.

This clone appeared once. V gene TRBV28 combines with J gene TRBJ1-3; TRBD1 matches at 8 bases. Germline V CDR1 and CDR2: MDHEN, SYDVKM. With V trimmed by 5 bases and J by 1 base, 7 bases remained unmatched. This CDR3 spans 16 amino acids. The CDR3 loop reads CASSPYTGGSGNTIYF. CDR3 DNA: TGTGCCAGCAGTCCCTATACAGGGGGGTCTGGAAACACCATATATTTT.

The chain uses TRBV5-4 and TRBJ1-1; TRBD1 aligns across 7 bases. There are 17 residues in the CDR3. In germline, CDR1 is SGHNT, CDR2 YYREEE (reference sequence). V was clipped by 0 bases and J by 4 bases; unmatched bases: 12. CDR3 protein: CASSLGGGAGGGTEAFF. In nucleotides, the CDR3 is TGTGCCAGCAGCTTGGGAGGGGGCGCAGGTGGAGGCACTGAAGCTTTCTTT.

This clone was recorded once. The chain couples TRBV15 to TRBJ2-7; 7 nucleotides align to TRBD2. The trim removed 0 bases at V and 1 base at J, leaving 6 bases unmatched. This CDR3 spans 16 amino acids. Germline V CDR1 and CDR2: LNHNV, YYDKDF (reference sequence). The CDR3 coding sequence is TGTGCCACCAGCAGAGATACGTCGCGGGGGTCCTACGAGCAGTACTTC. It specifies CATSRDTSRGSYEQYF.

V is TRBV2 and J is TRBJ1-4; D not certain. Trimming cost V 6 bases and J 7 bases, with 9 bases left between them. The CDR3 consists of 12 residues. Germline assignment: CDR1 SNHLY and CDR2 FYNNEI. CDR3: CASRLSFEKLFF. The CDR3 DNA reads TGTGCCAGCAGGCTATCGTTTGAAAAACTGTTTTTT.

The chain combines TRBV18 with TRBJ2-2, with 7 bases that match TRBD2. The CDR3 totals 16 residues. Looked up from germline, CDR1 is KGHSH and CDR2 is LQKENI. V was pared by 2 bases and J by 6 bases, with 9 bases of the junction left unmatched. The CDR3: CASSPTGLVEAGELFF. DNA of the CDR3: TGTGCCAGCTCACCAACCGGACTAGTGGAGGCCGGGGAGCTGTTTTTT.

This clone has only a few counts. The chain has TRBV4-3 and TRBJ2-2; D is ambiguous. The germline V gene encodes CDR1 LGHNA and CDR2 YSLEER. V was shortened by 1 base and J by 5 bases, with 8 bases between the two germline ends. The CDR3 contains 14 residues. CDR3 amino acids: CASSQAGLTGELFF. For the CDR3, the DNA is TGCGCCAGCAGCCAAGCCGGGTTGACCGGGGAGCTGTTTTTT.

The chain joins TRBV9 to TRBJ2-1; D is uncertain. CDR1 is SGDLS and CDR2 is YYNGEE in the germline V gene. V was shortened by 2 bases and J by 0 bases, with 6 bases between the two germline ends. This CDR3 contains 14 residues. As DNA, the CDR3 is TGTGCCAGCAGCGTTGGGCGCTCCTACAATGAGCAGTTCTTC. Amino acid sequence: CASSVGRSYNEQFF.

The chain couples TRBV2 to TRBJ2-7; 12 nucleotides agree with TRBD1. This CDR3 is built from 19 residues. Losses at the gene ends were 3 bases for V and 0 bases for J; bases not matched to a gene: 12. Germline V gene data show CDR1 as SNHLY and CDR2 as FYNNEI. Here the CDR3 DNA reads TGTGCCAGCAGTGATCCGGGACAGGGGGCTATTCGAAGCTCCTACGAGCAGTACTTC. Translating gives CASSDPGQGAIRSSYEQYF. Combining the CDR3 with reference TRBV2 and TRBJ2-7 gives the whole variable domain EPEVTQTPSHQVTQMGQEVILRCVPISNHLYFYWYRQILGQKVEFLVSFYNNEISEKSEIFDDQFSVERPDGSNFTLKIRSTKLEDSAMYFCASSDPGQGAIRSSYEQYFGPGTRLTVT.

The V gene is TRBV7-9, the J gene TRBJ1-4; the D gene is possibly TRBD1 (5 bases). This CDR3 has 14 residues. V dropped 5 bases and J dropped 10 bases, with 17 bases sitting between them. Germline CDR1 SEHNR, CDR2 FQNEAQ (reference sequence). CDR3 in DNA: TGTGCCAGCAGCGTCGGGACCGGGACTGGAAAACTGTTTTTT. This encodes CASSVGTGTGKLFF.

The genes are TRBV7-9 and TRBJ2-3; D is undetermined. Germline loops: CDR1 SEHNR, CDR2 FQNEAQ (reference sequence). The V and J ends lost 5 bases and 1 base respectively, with 13 bases between them. The CDR3 sequence is 15 residues long. For the CDR3, the DNA is TGTGCCAGCAGCGTGGCTGCTCCAGGCACAGATACGCAGTATTTT. Its translation is CASSVAAPGTDTQYF.

The chain is built from TRBV6-1 and TRBJ2-3; 10 nucleotides align to TRBD2. This CDR3 contains 15 residues. The germline V gene encodes CDR1 MNHNS and CDR2 SASEGT. V trimming: 1 base; J trimming: 8 bases; junction bases outside the gene matches: 6. CDR3 loop: CASSEEASGSVTQYF. DNA for the CDR3: TGTGCCAGCAGTGAAGAGGCTAGCGGGAGTGTTACGCAGTATTTT.

The chain couples TRBV11-3 to TRBJ1-1; D unclear. The CDR3 runs to 13 residues. Per the germline V gene, CDR1 is SGHNT and CDR2 is YENEEA. V lost 0 bases and J lost 11, with 13 bases in between. This chain's CDR3 is CASSLESGDHAFF. The CDR3 bases are TGTGCCAGCAGCTTAGAGAGCGGTGATCATGCTTTCTTT.

The V call is TRBV27, the J call TRBJ2-3, with a tentative D call TRBD2 (5 bases). Germline CDR1 and CDR2: MNHEY and SMNVEV (reference sequence). Deletions cut 7 bases from V and 2 bases from J, with 13 bases between. This CDR3 region has 14 residues. CDR3 bases: TGTGCCAGCAAGGCGGGCCTGGTCACAGATACGCAGTATTTT. Amino acid sequence: CASKAGLVTDTQYF.

This CDR3 reads CASQPGSRDYEQYF. CDR3 sequence (DNA): TGTGCCAGCCAGCCCGGGAGTCGAGACTACGAGCAGTACTTC. The chain has TRBV7-8 and TRBJ2-7, with a possible D match to TRBD2 (6 bases). The CDR3 is 14 residues long. V gave up 8 bases and J gave up 3 bases, with 17 bases separating them. CDR1 and CDR2 from the germline V gene are SGHVS and FQNEAQ. The full variable domain, with the rest looked up from reference TRBV7-8 and TRBJ2-7, is GAGVSQSPRYKVAKRGQDVALRCDPISGHVSLFWYQQALGQGPEFLTYFQNEAQLDKSGLPSDRFFAERPEGSVSTLKIQRTQQEDSAVYLCASQPGSRDYEQYFGPGTRLTVT.

The genes are TRBV5-4 and TRBJ2-7, with 9 positions matching TRBD1. CDR3 size: 20 residues. The V and J ends lost 4 bases and 5 bases, in that order; junction bases with no gene match: 25. The germline gives CDR1 SGHNT, CDR2 YYREEE (reference sequence). CDR3 protein: CASSPRGGTGNNRGIHEQYF. The CDR3, as DNA: TGTGCCAGCAGCCCTAGAGGCGGGACAGGGAACAATAGGGGGATCCACGAGCAGTACTTC.

This clone was picked up a small number of times. The V and J genes are TRBV11-2 and TRBJ2-7, with 9 positions matching TRBD2. Looked up from germline, CDR1 is SGHAT and CDR2 is FQNNGV. The CDR3 extends over 17 amino acids. V lost 2 bases to trimming and J lost 2 bases; unmatched junction nucleotides: 10. CDR3 sequence (DNA): TGTGCCAGCAGCTTATTGGGGCGGGAGGGCCTGGCCTACGAGCAGTACTTC. Translating gives CASSLLGREGLAYEQYF.

The chain links TRBV11-2 to TRBJ1-2; 7 nucleotides match TRBD1. CDR3 length: 16 residues. Germline values: CDR1 SGHAT, CDR2 FQNNGV. Germline trimming cut 5 bases from V and 2 bases from J; bases unmatched to any gene: 11. CDR3 amino acids: CASSQLRTGLNYGYTF. CDR3 in DNA: TGTGCCAGCAGCCAACTACGGACAGGTCTAAACTATGGCTACACCTTC.